This TCR beta chain was recorded in a study of T cell repertoires in cytomegalovirus infection (dated by TCRdb to about 2019). Some background on the complete study: Donor HLA type was relevant to the analysis, as public TCR beta signatures indicated carriage of CMV infection together with the matching HLA type. The investigation overall reported the following: In both this cohort and an independent approximately 370-donor cohort, the cumulative frequency of public TCR beta family members distinguished carriers of CMV infection plus the relevant HLA type. The ex vivo response was dominated by HLA-C-restricted CMV-specific TCR beta clonotypes, which also provided the single most frequent clonotype in two of eight donors.

These reads were obtained on an Illumina HiSeq 1500. The raw public reads went through TCRdb reprocessing: fastp at Q25, MiXCR clone calling, in-frame beta chains kept. Rows are unified per CDR3 protein, each entry keeping the most common DNA and genes. For this sample there are approximately 550,000 distinct CDR3 sequences; more than 15% appear just once. The leading ten clones occupy 20% to 30% of the sample. In the case of this clonotype: It has no known antigen specificity. No much larger clonotype is one base removed from it; base qualities were not supplied.

V sheds 9 bases and J sheds 0 bases, leaving 15 bases between their ends. CDR1 and CDR2 are drawn from the germline V gene: MNHEY, SVGAGI. Measured from the cysteine to the phenylalanine, the CDR3 is 14 residues long. Only the CDR3 DNA is retained, 42 bases long and in frame from the first base. The sequencing sample was made of CD8+ T cells from PBMCs. This sequence was found in a human donor in good health (CMV status not recorded). Some clones in this sample may be carry-over from other donors' samples. This chain is built from TRBV6-5 and TRBJ2-7; TRBD2 might be the D gene, on 6 matching bases. The base sequence is TGTGCCAGTGGGGAAATAGCGGCCTCCTACGAGCAGTACTTC. This yields the protein CASGEIAASYEQYF.